The source of this T cell receptor (beta chain) is a study of T cells in Graves' hyperthyroidism and ophthalmopathy. Study-wide results and limits: Blood shared most expanded thyroid clonotypes above 0.001.

Amplification of TCR beta CDR3 regions used RNA as the template. First-round RT-PCR targeting the TCR CDR3 was performed with the HTBI primer set. TCRdb analysed the multiplex PCR reads with MiXCR anew, one entry per CDR3 protein. The sample holds a few hundred thousand distinct CDR3 sequences, 20% to 30% seen once. Germline values: CDR1 MNHNS, CDR2 SASEGT. The CDR3 covers 13 residues. Unmatched junction bases numbered 7, after V lost 8 bases and J lost 3 bases. A word on this clonotype: Its antigen is still unknown.

Recently diagnosed hyperthyroidism of less than 2 months' duration affected patients aged 18 to 65. Researchers barred patients who had uncontrolled infection, other autoimmune disease, pregnancy or lactation. Sequencing was carried out using blood. The chain is built from TRBV6-1 and TRBJ2-7; TRBD2 aligns across 7 bases. The receptor's source is a man in his fifties with Graves' hyperthyroidism. DNA for the CDR3: TGTGCCAGCGGGGAGGGGTTAGACTACGAGCAGTACTTC. Translated, it gives CASGEGLDYEQYF.